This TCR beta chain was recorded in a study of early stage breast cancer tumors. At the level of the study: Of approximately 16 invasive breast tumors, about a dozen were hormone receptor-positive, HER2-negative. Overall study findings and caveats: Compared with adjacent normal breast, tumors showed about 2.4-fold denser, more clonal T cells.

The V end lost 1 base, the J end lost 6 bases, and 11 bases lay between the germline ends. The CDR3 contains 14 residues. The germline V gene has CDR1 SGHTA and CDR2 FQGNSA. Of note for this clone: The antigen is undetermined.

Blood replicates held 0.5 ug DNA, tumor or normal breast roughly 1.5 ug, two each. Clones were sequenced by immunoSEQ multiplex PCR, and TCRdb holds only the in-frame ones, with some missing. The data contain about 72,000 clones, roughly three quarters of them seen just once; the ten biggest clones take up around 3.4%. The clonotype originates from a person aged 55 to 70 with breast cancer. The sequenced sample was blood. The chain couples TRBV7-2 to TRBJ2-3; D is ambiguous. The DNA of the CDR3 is TGTGCCAGCAGCTTAGTTCCGGGTTGGGATACGCAGTATTTT. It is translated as CASSLVPGWDTQYF.